A selection of T cell receptor beta chains follows, all from one sample in a study of response to subunit inactivated influenza vaccine. Via MiXCR, TCRdb re-called the RT-PCR reads, giving one row per CDR3 protein. This repertoire shows about 800,000 distinct CDR3 sequences, around 20% found once; its top ten account for more than 8.5%. Sequenced material: PBMCs from blood, taken 5 days after vaccination. The source of these receptors is a man in his fifties who received an inactivated influenza vaccine. Each CDR3 is given with its conserved first and last residue. The D gene is left open where the match is weak. Some rows have no size entry. The others give once, few or many, or a class for an expanded clone.

j_call: TRBJ2-1; v_call: TRBV12-3/TRBV12-4; d_call: TRBD2; clone_size: -; cdr3_nt: TGTGCCAGCAGTCTCTACACCGGGACTAGTCTATTTGTGCAGTTCTTC; cdr3_aa: CASSLYTGTSLFVQFF
j_call: TRBJ1-1; v_call: TRBV10-3; d_call: -; clone_size: -; cdr3_nt: TGTGCCATCAGGGGGCAGGGAACATCATGGGCTGAAGCTTTCTTT; cdr3_aa: CAIRGQGTSWAEAFF
j_call: TRBJ2-7; v_call: TRBV27; d_call: TRBD1; clone_size: few; cdr3_nt: TGTGCCAGCAGAAACCCGGGACAGGGTTCCTACGAGCAGTACTTC; cdr3_aa: CASRNPGQGSYEQYF
j_call: TRBJ2-1; v_call: TRBV10-3; d_call: TRBD2; clone_size: -; cdr3_nt: TGTGCCATCAGGGGACTAGCGGACAATGAGCAGTTCTTC; cdr3_aa: CAIRGLADNEQFF
j_call: TRBJ2-1; v_call: TRBV12-3/TRBV12-4; d_call: TRBD1; clone_size: -; cdr3_nt: TGTGCCAGCAGTCTTCGGGACAGGGCCGAGCAGTTCTTC; cdr3_aa: CASSLRDRAEQFF
j_call: TRBJ2-7; v_call: TRBV12-3/TRBV12-4; d_call: -; clone_size: many; cdr3_nt: TGTGCCAGCAGTTTTCAGGAAAAGGGGCACGAGCAGTACTTC; cdr3_aa: CASSFQEKGHEQYF
j_call: TRBJ2-3; v_call: TRBV4-2; d_call: TRBD1; clone_size: -; cdr3_nt: TGTGCCAGCAGCCAGACTGGGACAGACGGTCCAGATACGCAGTATTTT; cdr3_aa: CASSQTGTDGPDTQYF
j_call: TRBJ1-6; v_call: TRBV6-1; d_call: TRBD1; clone_size: few; cdr3_nt: TGTGCCAGCAGCCCAGACAGGGTGGCTTCACCCCTCCACTTT; cdr3_aa: CASSPDRVASPLHF
j_call: TRBJ1-1; v_call: TRBV30; d_call: -; clone_size: many; cdr3_nt: TGTGCCTGGAGTACCCCGGGCACTGAAGCTTTCTTT; cdr3_aa: CAWSTPGTEAFF
j_call: TRBJ2-2; v_call: TRBV6-2/TRBV6-3; d_call: -; clone_size: -; cdr3_nt: TGTGCCAGCAGTTACCCCTTTCCCGGGGAGCTGTTTTTT; cdr3_aa: CASSYPFPGELFF
j_call: TRBJ1-6; v_call: TRBV28; d_call: -; clone_size: many; cdr3_nt: TGTGCCAGCAAGGATGGTTCGAACTCCTATAATTCACCCCTCCACTTT; cdr3_aa: CASKDGSNSYNSPLHF
j_call: TRBJ2-3; v_call: TRBV20-1; d_call: -; clone_size: -; cdr3_nt: TGCAGTGCTAGACAATCCGCAGATACGCAGTATTTT; cdr3_aa: CSARQSADTQYF
j_call: TRBJ2-1; v_call: TRBV27; d_call: -; clone_size: -; cdr3_nt: TGTGCCAGCAGTTTTGGGGGAGGGGGCAATGAGCAGTTCTTC; cdr3_aa: CASSFGGGGNEQFF
j_call: TRBJ1-1; v_call: TRBV5-1; d_call: TRBD1; clone_size: -; cdr3_nt: TGCGCCAGCAGCCCCGGACAGGGTGGAGATGAAGCTTTCTTT; cdr3_aa: CASSPGQGGDEAFF
j_call: TRBJ1-6; v_call: TRBV27; d_call: -; clone_size: few; cdr3_nt: TGTGCCAGCAGTTTAACAGTCCATTCACCCCTCCACTTT; cdr3_aa: CASSLTVHSPLHF
j_call: TRBJ1-2; v_call: TRBV6-1; d_call: -; clone_size: few; cdr3_nt: TGTGCCAGCAGTGAGGGTCTTAACTATGGCTACACCTTC; cdr3_aa: CASSEGLNYGYTF
j_call: TRBJ1-1; v_call: TRBV7-8; d_call: -; clone_size: -; cdr3_nt: TGTGCCAGCAGCACCGGACGAGACTTGAACACTGAAGCTTTCTTT; cdr3_aa: CASSTGRDLNTEAFF
j_call: TRBJ1-5; v_call: TRBV2; d_call: -; clone_size: few; cdr3_nt: TGTGCCAGCAGACGCCTCACGGACCAGCCCCAGCATTTT; cdr3_aa: CASRRLTDQPQHF
j_call: TRBJ2-7; v_call: TRBV10-3; d_call: -; clone_size: few; cdr3_nt: TGTGCCATCAGTGAGTCAGGGGGGGCGATCTACGAGCAGTACTTC; cdr3_aa: CAISESGGAIYEQYF
j_call: TRBJ2-3; v_call: TRBV20-1; d_call: -; clone_size: -; cdr3_nt: TGCAGTGCTAGAGATTGGAGGGCAGGAGGCACAGATACGCAGTATTTT; cdr3_aa: CSARDWRAGGTDTQYF
j_call: TRBJ2-1; v_call: TRBV4-2; d_call: -; clone_size: few; cdr3_nt: TGTGCCAGCAGCCAAGATAGGCGGGGTGAGCAGTTCTTC; cdr3_aa: CASSQDRRGEQFF
j_call: TRBJ2-7; v_call: TRBV12-3/TRBV12-4; d_call: -; clone_size: few; cdr3_nt: TGTGCCAGCAGTTTGAGACAAGGCAAGGCTTTAGAGCAGTACTTC; cdr3_aa: CASSLRQGKALEQYF
j_call: TRBJ2-2; v_call: TRBV9; d_call: -; clone_size: few; cdr3_nt: TGTGCCAGCAGCGTACTGGGGTCGAACACCGGGGAGCTGTTTTTT; cdr3_aa: CASSVLGSNTGELFF
j_call: TRBJ2-5; v_call: TRBV24-1; d_call: -; clone_size: few; cdr3_nt: TGTGCCACCAGTGATTACCCAAAGGCATTACAGGAGACCCAGTACTTC; cdr3_aa: CATSDYPKALQETQYF
j_call: TRBJ1-5; v_call: TRBV7-9; d_call: -; clone_size: -; cdr3_nt: TGTGCCAGCAGCTTAGACAGGGAAAGCAATCAGCCCCAGCATTTT; cdr3_aa: CASSLDRESNQPQHF
j_call: TRBJ2-3; v_call: TRBV6-5; d_call: -; clone_size: -; cdr3_nt: TGTGCCAGCAGTTACTCTCTCGGGGATACGCAGTATTTT; cdr3_aa: CASSYSLGDTQYF
j_call: TRBJ2-1; v_call: TRBV27; d_call: TRBD2; clone_size: few; cdr3_nt: TGTGCCAGCACCCCCGCGGGACTAGCGGCTAACAATGAGCAGTTCTTC; cdr3_aa: CASTPAGLAANNEQFF
j_call: TRBJ1-5; v_call: TRBV20-1; d_call: TRBD1; clone_size: -; cdr3_nt: TGCAGTGCAAGGGTAGTGGGACAGGGGTCTGATCAGCCCCAGCATTTT; cdr3_aa: CSARVVGQGSDQPQHF
j_call: TRBJ2-7; v_call: TRBV7-9; d_call: TRBD1; clone_size: few; cdr3_nt: TGTGCCAGCGGGGGACAGGGGAGATCCTACGAGCAGTACTTC; cdr3_aa: CASGGQGRSYEQYF
j_call: TRBJ1-1; v_call: TRBV6-5; d_call: -; clone_size: -; cdr3_nt: TGTGCCAGCACGCATGGGGACACTGAAGCTTTCTTT; cdr3_aa: CASTHGDTEAFF
j_call: TRBJ2-3; v_call: TRBV7-9; d_call: TRBD1; clone_size: -; cdr3_nt: TGTGCCAGCAGCTCGGGACAGGGGGCGATCGATACGCAGTATTTT; cdr3_aa: CASSSGQGAIDTQYF
j_call: TRBJ2-4; v_call: TRBV12-3/TRBV12-4; d_call: -; clone_size: many; cdr3_nt: TGTGCCAGCACCACGGACCTAGCCAAAAACATTCAGTACTTC; cdr3_aa: CASTTDLAKNIQYF
j_call: TRBJ2-7; v_call: TRBV5-6; d_call: TRBD2; clone_size: -; cdr3_nt: TGTGCCAGCAGCCTTAGGCATGGGAGGGCCTACGAGCAGTACTTC; cdr3_aa: CASSLRHGRAYEQYF
j_call: TRBJ1-2; v_call: TRBV6-2/TRBV6-3; d_call: -; clone_size: -; cdr3_nt: TGTGCCAGCAGCCAGACACCTACTTCTAACTATGGCTACACCTTC; cdr3_aa: CASSQTPTSNYGYTF
j_call: TRBJ2-5; v_call: TRBV5-6; d_call: -; clone_size: -; cdr3_nt: TGTGCCAGCAGCTTAAGCCCGATCCAAGAGACCCAGTACTTC; cdr3_aa: CASSLSPIQETQYF
j_call: TRBJ1-1; v_call: TRBV5-1; d_call: -; clone_size: few; cdr3_nt: TGCGCCAGCAGCGCGGACGATAAAGCTTTCTTT; cdr3_aa: CASSADDKAFF
j_call: TRBJ2-2; v_call: TRBV25-1; d_call: -; clone_size: few; cdr3_nt: TGTGCCAGCAGTGAATTTGGGAAATTGGAGCTGTTTTTT; cdr3_aa: CASSEFGKLELFF
j_call: TRBJ1-1; v_call: TRBV2; d_call: -; clone_size: few; cdr3_nt: TGTGCCAGCAGTTGGCTCAGGGGATCCACTGAAGCTTTCTTT; cdr3_aa: CASSWLRGSTEAFF
j_call: TRBJ2-1; v_call: TRBV24-1; d_call: TRBD2; clone_size: -; cdr3_nt: TGTGCCACCAGCGGCCGACTAGCGGGAGTAGGCAATGAGCAGTTCTTC; cdr3_aa: CATSGRLAGVGNEQFF
j_call: TRBJ2-7; v_call: TRBV5-5; d_call: -; clone_size: few; cdr3_nt: TGTGCCAGTAATCGACAGGGACTGCCTACCTACGAGCAGTACTTC; cdr3_aa: CASNRQGLPTYEQYF